Presented here are 29 T cell receptor beta chains from one specimen sequenced in a study of T-cell memory formation after mild COVID-19. TCRdb itself ran the 5' RACE reads through MiXCR, one entry per CDR3 protein. The table has about 190,000 distinct CDR3 sequences, roughly 18% seen once. Material: PBMCs or a T cell subset sorted from them (not recorded which). The origin of the receptors is an adult woman who had mild COVID-19 (a few samples of this study predate the infection). Cell type and time point are not known.

The CDR3 protein is CASAQGVSNQPQHF. CDR3 DNA: TGTGCCAGCGCCCAGGGGGTTAGCAATCAGCCCCAGCATTTT. This chain joins TRBV12-3 or TRBV12-4 and TRBJ1-5; 7 bases match TRBD1. This CDR3 contains 14 residues. Trimming removed 8 bases from V and 0 bases from J; junction bases left unmatched: 4.

This clonotype was observed a few times. This chain uses TRBV10-3 with TRBJ2-3, with 9 bases identical to TRBD2. Germline values: CDR1 ENHRY, CDR2 SYGVKD. The junction had 5 bases not matched to a gene; V was cut back by 0 bases and J by 4 bases. The CDR3 runs to 16 residues. Written as DNA, the CDR3 is TGTGCCATCAGTGAGTCGGGCCTAGCGGGGCCAGATACGCAGTATTTT. It is translated as CAISESGLAGPDTQYF.

The table lists this clonotype with a few counts. The V call is TRBV12-3 or TRBV12-4, the J call TRBJ1-2; 8 nucleotides agree with TRBD1. V lost 6 bases, J lost 2 bases, and 8 bases stayed unmatched. The CDR3 sequence is 15 residues long. CDR3 DNA: TGTGCCAGCAGGTCAGGGACAGGAGTAAACTATGGCTACACCTTC. The encoded protein is CASRSGTGVNYGYTF.

The J gene is TRBJ2-3, the V gene TRBV2, with 8 bases lining up with TRBD1. J lost 3 bases, V lost 7 bases, and 6 bases had no gene match. The CDR3 sequence is 14 residues long. The germline CDR1 and CDR2 sequences are SNHLY and FYNNEI. The CDR3 DNA sequence: TGTGCCAGCATTGCAGGGGGCGTGACAGATACGCAGTATTTT. It yields the protein CASIAGGVTDTQYF.

This clonotype was recorded many times. The chain is built from TRBV5-1 and TRBJ2-3, with TRBD1 as a possible D gene (6 bases). V dropped 4 bases and J dropped 2 bases, with 11 bases sitting between them. The CDR3 runs to 14 residues. Germline V CDR1 and CDR2: SGHRS, YFSETQ. CDR3 region: CASSQGQPTDTQYF. In DNA form, the CDR3 reads TGCGCCAGCAGCCAAGGACAGCCCACAGATACGCAGTATTTT.

As to this clonotype: The germline gene is not matched at one end of the junction; a read error may be the cause. The chain is built from TRBV10-1 and TRBJ1-6; unclear D gene. CDR1 and CDR2 from the germline V gene are WNHNN and SYGVQD (reference sequence). This CDR3 is 13 amino acids long. Written as DNA, the CDR3 is TGCGCCAGCAATGAGGGCCATAATTCACCCCTCCACTTT. It translates to CASNEGHNSPLHF.

This chain connects TRBV10-3 to TRBJ2-7; D tentatively fits TRBD1 or TRBD2 (5 bases each). Germline values: CDR1 ENHRY, CDR2 SYGVKD. The V and J ends lost 7 bases and 0 bases respectively, with 19 bases between them. This CDR3 spans 16 amino acids. The CDR3 region has the DNA TGTGCCATCACGCTAACAGCTGGGACGAACTCCTACGAGCAGTACTTC. Translating gives CAITLTAGTNSYEQYF.

The table lists this clonotype with a few counts. V usage is TRBV7-6 and J usage is TRBJ2-4, with no clear D. The CDR3 runs 11 residues. V was pared by 1 base and J by 9 bases, with 4 bases between. Germline CDR1 is SGHVS and CDR2 is FNYEAQ. CDR3 bases: TGTGCCAGCAGCTTAGAAGGCATTCAGTACTTC. This sequence encodes CASSLEGIQYF.

This clonotype was counted a few times. This chain links TRBV19 with TRBJ1-2, with a tentative D call TRBD1 (5 bases). This CDR3 has 13 residues. Per the germline V gene, CDR1 is LNHDA and CDR2 is SQIVND (reference sequence). V was clipped by 8 bases and J by 0 bases, with 10 bases between them. CDR3 coding DNA: TGTGCCAGTTCTCACAGGTCTAACTATGGCTACACCTTC. Protein product: CASSHRSNYGYTF.

This clonotype was picked up a small number of times. J is TRBJ1-3 and V is TRBV20-1; the D is unclear. The ends were cut back, 0 bases at V and 0 bases at J, with 9 bases in the middle. The length of the CDR3 is 15 residues. The germline CDR1 and CDR2 sequences are DFQATT and SNEGSKA (reference sequence). The CDR3 nucleotides read TGCAGTGCTAGAGAGTTTGGTGACTCTGGAAACACCATATATTTT. Its translation: CSAREFGDSGNTIYF.

The rearrangement links TRBV5-1 to TRBJ2-3; D is possibly TRBD2 (6 bases). Per germline, CDR1 SGHRS and CDR2 YFSETQ. CDR3 length equals 17 residues. V shed 4 bases and J shed 4 bases, with 22 bases lying between them. This chain's CDR3 is CASSGNTIPEGPDTQYF. The CDR3 DNA sequence: TGCGCCAGCAGCGGTAACACGATCCCGGAGGGCCCAGATACGCAGTATTTT.

V usage is TRBV24-1 and J usage is TRBJ1-2; 9 positions agree with TRBD1. Germline V gene data show CDR1 as KGHDR and CDR2 as SFDVKD. The V and J ends lost 5 bases and 5 bases, in that order; junction bases with no gene match: 8. CDR3 length equals 15 residues. CDR3 in DNA: TGTGCCACCAGTGCCGGGACAGGGCTTCAATATGGCTACACCTTC. It is translated as CATSAGTGLQYGYTF.

J is TRBJ2-1 and V is TRBV5-1; D unresolved. Per germline, CDR1 SGHRS and CDR2 YFSETQ. V lost 0 bases and J lost 10, with 14 bases in between. The CDR3 contains 14 residues. The CDR3 region is CASSLAPSPQEQFF. The CDR3 DNA reads as TGCGCCAGCAGCTTGGCCCCGAGTCCCCAAGAGCAGTTCTTC. Full variable domain (missing parts from reference TRBV5-1 and TRBJ2-1): KAGVTQTPRYLIKTRGQQVTLSCSPISGHRSVSWYQQTPGQGLQFLFEYFSETQRNKGNFPGRFSGRQFSNSRSEMNVSTLELGDSALYLCASSLAPSPQEQFFGPGTRLTVL.

This clonotype was counted between two and nine times. V and J are TRBV5-1 and TRBJ1-4; D call uncertain. Germline V gene lookup returns CDR1 SGHRS and CDR2 YFSETQ. The ends were cut back, 7 bases at V and 7 bases at J, with 14 bases in the middle. This CDR3 is 13 amino acids long. The CDR3 sequence is CASRAIDGEKLFF. The CDR3 DNA is TGCGCCAGCCGGGCAATCGATGGTGAAAAACTGTTTTTT.

The CDR3 loop reads CASRGQGDTEAFF. CDR3 sequence (DNA): TGTGCCAGCAGGGGACAGGGGGACACTGAAGCTTTCTTT. The chain is built from TRBV12-3 or TRBV12-4 and TRBJ1-1, with 11 bases aligning to TRBD1. V lost 6 bases to trimming and J lost 3 bases; unmatched junction nucleotides: 0. CDR3 length equals 13 residues.

The gene calls are TRBV9 and TRBJ1-2, with 8 bases that match TRBD1. CDR3 length equals 14 residues. Germline loops: CDR1 SGDLS, CDR2 YYNGEE. The trim removed 4 bases at V and 4 bases at J, leaving 6 bases unmatched. The CDR3 DNA reads as TGTGCCAGCAGCCCCGGACAGGGAAGCTATGGCTACACCTTC. Translating it yields CASSPGQGSYGYTF.

J is TRBJ1-6 and V is TRBV5-1, with 8 bases fitting TRBD1. The CDR3 totals 18 residues. Germline CDR1 SGHRS, CDR2 YFSETQ. V trimming: 2 bases; J trimming: 9 bases; junction bases outside the gene matches: 16. In DNA form, the CDR3 reads TGCGCCAGCAGCTTAGGGACAGGAAGGGGAGCTTGGGGTTCACCCCTCCACTTT. This codes for CASSLGTGRGAWGSPLHF.

V usage is TRBV6-2 or TRBV6-3 and J usage is TRBJ1-1, with D unresolved. V gave up 4 bases and J gave up 11 bases, with 11 bases separating them. The length of the CDR3 is 11 residues. Germline V gives CDR1 MNHEY, CDR2 SVGEGT. CDR3 nucleotides: TGTGCCAGCAGTTTTGACCTCCGGGCTTTCTTT. The encoded protein is CASSFDLRAFF.

This sequence joins TRBV5-1 and TRBJ2-3, with D maybe TRBD2 (5 bases). Germline loops: CDR1 SGHRS, CDR2 YFSETQ. The CDR3 has 15 amino acids. Between the trimmed V and J ends, which lost 3 bases and 0 bases, there was a span of 11 bases. This CDR3 reads CASSSAVSSTDTQYF. In DNA form, the CDR3 reads TGCGCCAGCAGCTCAGCGGTCTCTAGCACAGATACGCAGTATTTT.

This clonotype has more than one count but fewer than ten. CDR3 in DNA: TGTGCCACCAGTGATTTTTGGAACCCGTTGGGACAGGGGGCCGGTGAGCAGTTCTTC. This sequence encodes CATSDFWNPLGQGAGEQFF. The chain recombines TRBV24-1 with TRBJ2-1; 12 nucleotides line up with TRBD1. Trimming took 1 base from V and 9 from J; bases not matched to a gene: 15. Per germline, CDR1 KGHDR and CDR2 SFDVKD. This CDR3 region has 19 residues.

This clonotype was found a few times. J is TRBJ1-1 and V is TRBV2; D is possibly TRBD1 (6 bases). Germline lookup yields CDR1 SNHLY and CDR2 FYNNEI. V was clipped by 6 bases and J by 4 bases, with 15 bases between them. This CDR3 region has 14 residues. The CDR3 is CASSAQGLATEAFF. For the CDR3, the DNA is TGTGCCAGCAGCGCACAGGGTTTGGCCACTGAAGCTTTCTTT.

The genes are TRBV6-1 and TRBJ1-2; no firm D call. Germline V gene sequence: CDR1 MNHNS, CDR2 SASEGT. The CDR3 is made up of 13 amino acids. Trimming shortened V by 3 bases and J by 3 bases, and 8 bases separated the two germline ends. The CDR3 loop is CASSEGLDYGYTF. CDR3 DNA: TGTGCCAGCAGTGAGGGATTGGACTATGGCTACACCTTC.

This clonotype turned up a few times. The chain is built from TRBV12-3 or TRBV12-4 and TRBJ2-3; 15 nucleotides agree with TRBD2. The CDR3 sequence is 15 residues long. V lost 5 bases, J lost 6 bases, and 3 bases stayed unmatched. CDR3 sequence reads: CASSPGLAGGDTQYF. CDR3 DNA sequence: TGTGCCAGCAGTCCGGGACTAGCGGGAGGTGATACGCAGTATTTT.

The gene calls are TRBV20-1 and TRBJ1-2, with a tentative D call TRBD1 (5 bases). Germline loops: CDR1 DFQATT, CDR2 SNEGSKA (reference sequence). The length of the CDR3 is 14 residues. Trimming took 5 bases from V and 2 from J, leaving 15 bases between them. DNA of the CDR3: TGCAGTGCTGGTCTGACGGGACGGAACTATGGCTACACCTTC. Translated: CSAGLTGRNYGYTF.

In this sample, this clonotype turned up a few times. V usage is TRBV6-1 and J usage is TRBJ1-6; D is perhaps TRBD1 (5 bases). Trimming took 1 base from V and 7 from J, leaving 11 bases between them. There are 15 residues in the CDR3. Germline V gives CDR1 MNHNS, CDR2 SASEGT. CDR3 sequence reads: CASSEVGGGNSPLHF. CDR3 in DNA: TGTGCCAGCAGTGAAGTGGGGGGGGGGAATTCACCCCTCCACTTT.

This clonotype has a count of ten or more. One junction end disagrees with the germline gene, perhaps due to a read error. The chain is built from TRBV5-1 and TRBJ2-3; TRBD2 might be the D (6 bases). CDR1 and CDR2 from the germline V gene are SGHRS and YFSETQ. There are 15 residues in the CDR3. CDR3 sequence (DNA): TGTGCCAGCAGCTTAGTCGGGACTAGCACAGATACGCAGTATTTT. As protein: CASSLVGTSTDTQYF.

This clonotype has at least ten counts. This chain uses TRBV4-1 with TRBJ2-5; D is possibly TRBD1 (6 bases). V lost 1 base, J lost 6 bases, and 18 bases lay in between. The length of the CDR3 is 16 residues. Germline-derived CDR1 and CDR2 are MGHRA and YSYEKL. CDR3 residues: CASSQAPAGQGKTQYF. CDR3 in DNA: TGCGCCAGCAGCCAAGCCCCCGCTGGTCAGGGGAAGACCCAGTACTTC.

This clonotype occurred a few times. V usage is TRBV6-6 and J usage is TRBJ1-1; no reliable D call. The CDR3 runs to 13 residues. The V and J ends lost 5 bases and 11 bases respectively, with 18 bases between them. Germline V gene sequence: CDR1 MNHNY, CDR2 SVGAGI (reference sequence). In nucleotides, the CDR3 is TGTGCCAGCAGTCCGGACCGCCCCGGCTGGGCTTTCTTT. Translation: CASSPDRPGWAFF.

This clonotype was seen just once. The rearrangement uses TRBV28 and TRBJ1-2; 7 bases map to TRBD1. The CDR3 contains 14 residues. V lost 6 bases, J lost 7 bases, and 11 bases stayed unmatched. Germline CDR1 reads MDHEN; CDR2 reads SYDVKM. CDR3 residues: CASSLTGTARGYTF. CDR3 coding DNA: TGTGCCAGCAGCCTAACGGGGACAGCCCGTGGCTACACCTTC.